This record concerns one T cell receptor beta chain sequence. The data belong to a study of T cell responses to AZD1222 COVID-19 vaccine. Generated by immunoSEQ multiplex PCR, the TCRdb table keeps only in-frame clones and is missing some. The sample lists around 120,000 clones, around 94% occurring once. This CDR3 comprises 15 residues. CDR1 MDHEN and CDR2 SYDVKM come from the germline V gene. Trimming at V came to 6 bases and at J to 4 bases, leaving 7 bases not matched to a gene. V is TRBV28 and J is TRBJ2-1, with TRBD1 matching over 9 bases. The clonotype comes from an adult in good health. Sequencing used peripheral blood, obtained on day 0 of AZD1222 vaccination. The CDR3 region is CASSHNRGLYNEQFF. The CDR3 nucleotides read TGTGCCAGCAGCCATAACAGGGGGCTTTACAATGAGCAGTTCTTC.